The 23 T cell receptor beta chains listed next were all sequenced from one sample in a study of T-cell reconstitution after alpha-beta-depleted transplantation in children. The library targeted TCRbeta and was prepared with unique molecular identifiers. Each CDR3 protein gets one entry after TCRdb re-called the PCR reads with MiXCR. This sample has about 540,000 distinct CDR3 sequences; about 17% occur once, and the top ten carry 3.3%. This sample comprised PBMCs from the stem cell graft donor, obtained from the stem cell graft. These TCRs come from a human donor who donated a stem cell graft to a child with acute lymphoblastic leukemia.

This chain connects TRBV11-1 to TRBJ2-3; 11 positions agree with TRBD2. Germline CDR1 reads SGHAT; CDR2 reads FQDESV (reference sequence). The CDR3 length is 19 residues. Germline trimming cut 5 bases from V and 2 bases from J; bases unmatched to any gene: 15. Here the CDR3 DNA reads TGTGCCAGCAGCCCCCCCGAGTCTTCTAGCGGGAGGTACACAGATACGCAGTATTTT. This sequence encodes CASSPPESSSGRYTDTQYF.

V gene TRBV3-1 combines with J gene TRBJ2-6; D may correspond to TRBD1 or TRBD2 (5 bases each). V was pared by 2 bases and J by 2 bases, with 13 bases between. This CDR3 region has 17 residues. Germline V gives CDR1 LGHDT, CDR2 YNNKEL (reference sequence). For the CDR3, the DNA is TGTGCCAGCAGCCAAACCTTCACGGGACCTGGGGCCAACGTCCTGACTTTC. This gives the protein CASSQTFTGPGANVLTF.

The J gene is TRBJ2-7, the V gene TRBV5-1, with no clear D. V lost 0 bases and J lost 6, with 13 bases in between. The CDR3 length is 14 residues. Germline V gene lookup returns CDR1 SGHRS and CDR2 YFSETQ. The CDR3 reads CASSLDWGDGEQYF. As DNA, the CDR3 is TGCGCCAGCAGCTTGGACTGGGGTGATGGCGAGCAGTACTTC.

This clonotype has only a few counts. The V gene is TRBV7-9, the J gene TRBJ1-2, with TRBD1 identical over 10 bases. This CDR3 has 15 residues. CDR1 and CDR2 (germline): SEHNR, FQNEAQ (reference sequence). The V segment lost 5 bases and the J segment 6 bases; nucleotides outside the gene matches: 9. The CDR3 is CASSRGTGAPHGYTF. CDR3 sequence (DNA): TGTGCCAGCAGCCGGGGGACAGGGGCCCCCCATGGCTACACCTTC. Drawing the rest from reference TRBV7-9 and TRBJ1-2, the complete variable domain is DTGVSQNPRHKITKRGQNVTFRCDPISEHNRLYWYRQTLGQGPEFLTYFQNEAQLEKSRLLSDRFSAERPKGSFSTLEIQRTEQGDSAMYLCASSRGTGAPHGYTFGSGTRLTVV.

The V and J genes are TRBV4-1 and TRBJ2-5; 12 nucleotides align to TRBD2. CDR1 and CDR2 from the germline V gene are MGHRA and YSYEKL. CDR3 size: 17 residues. After removal of 1 base from V and 2 bases from J, the junction contained 5 bases not matched to a gene. The CDR3 sequence: CASSQGGLAGTQETQYF. CDR3 nucleotides: TGCGCCAGCAGCCAAGGCGGACTAGCGGGGACACAAGAGACCCAGTACTTC.

This clonotype came up many times. This sequence joins TRBV9 and TRBJ2-4, with D hard to call. The V end was cut by 5 bases, the J end by 0 bases, with 9 bases between. The CDR3 extends over 14 amino acids. The germline CDR1 and CDR2 sequences are SGDLS and YYNGEE. This CDR3 reads CASSASVAKNIQYF. In nucleotides, the CDR3 is TGTGCCAGCAGTGCCTCCGTAGCCAAAAACATTCAGTACTTC.

This clonotype was recorded a few times. The rearrangement links TRBV20-1 to TRBJ1-1; unclear D gene. Germline values: CDR1 DFQATT, CDR2 SNEGSKA (reference sequence). Trimming took off 1 base at V and 5 bases at J, with 11 bases between the two ends. This CDR3 has 13 amino acids. The CDR3 reads CSARGEVGTEAFF. In nucleotides, the CDR3 is TGCAGTGCTAGAGGAGAAGTAGGGACTGAAGCTTTCTTT.

The chain has TRBV15 and TRBJ2-1, with D possibly matching TRBD2 (5 bases). V was cut by 3 bases and J by 0 bases, with 9 bases left in between. The CDR3 loop spans 15 amino acids. Germline V CDR1 and CDR2: LNHNV, YYDKDF (reference sequence). The CDR3 loop is CATSSGAASYNEQFF. The CDR3 bases are TGTGCCACCAGCAGCGGAGCGGCCTCCTACAATGAGCAGTTCTTC.

The chain employs TRBV29-1 and TRBJ1-1, with D possibly matching TRBD1 (6 bases). There are 12 residues in the CDR3. CDR1 is SQVTM, CDR2 ANQGSEA, per germline. Trimming took off 6 bases at V and 0 bases at J, with 8 bases between the two ends. The CDR3 region is CSVTGVNTEAFF. The DNA of the CDR3 is TGCAGCGTGACAGGAGTGAACACTGAAGCTTTCTTT. Variable domain in full (rest from reference TRBV29-1 and TRBJ1-1): SAVISQKPSRDICQRGTSLTIQCQVDSQVTMMFWYRQQPGQSLTLIATANQGSEATYESGFVIDKFPISRPNLTFSTLTVSNMSPEDSSIYLCSVTGVNTEAFFGQGTRLTVV.

The rearrangement joins TRBV29-1 to TRBJ1-1; D unresolved. The CDR3 totals 10 residues. The germline CDR1 and CDR2 sequences are SQVTM and ANQGSEA. V was cut by 5 bases and J by 5 bases, with 6 bases left in between. The CDR3 DNA sequence: TGCAGCGTTCGGATGACTGAAGCTTTCTTT. Protein sequence: CSVRMTEAFF.

The genes are TRBV24-1 and TRBJ1-4; the D gene is possibly TRBD1 (5 bases). CDR3 size: 13 residues. Germline assignment: CDR1 KGHDR and CDR2 SFDVKD. Trimming took off 9 bases at V and 8 bases at J, with 15 bases between the two ends. DNA of the CDR3: TGTGCCACCGCGGGGCCCTTTAGGGAAAAACTGTTTTTT. Amino acids: CATAGPFREKLFF.

DNA of the CDR3: TGTGCCAGCAGCTTCAGCGGGGGTGCCATATATTTT. It specifies CASSFSGGAIYF. The chain carries TRBV7-9 and TRBJ1-3, with D perhaps matching TRBD1 (5 bases). This CDR3 region has 12 residues. CDR1 is SEHNR and CDR2 is FQNEAQ in the germline V gene (reference sequence). Trimming took 3 bases from V and 11 from J, leaving 11 bases between them.

This chain links TRBV11-1 with TRBJ2-1, with D unclear. Germline CDR1 and CDR2: SGHAT and FQDESV (reference sequence). The CDR3 consists of 17 residues. V was clipped by 4 bases and J by 0 bases, with 16 bases between them. CDR3 DNA: TGTGCCAGCAGCTCTGGCGCCCCCGCGAGCTCCTACAATGAGCAGTTCTTC. Encoded protein: CASSSGAPASSYNEQFF.

The CDR3 reads CASNLGGYRQETQYF. CDR3 nucleotides: TGTGCCAGCAACCTCGGGGGGTATCGCCAAGAGACCCAGTACTTC. The rearrangement links TRBV7-6 to TRBJ2-5, with 7 bases that match TRBD2. CDR1 SGHVS and CDR2 FNYEAQ come from the germline V gene. Trimming removed 7 bases from V and 1 base from J; junction bases left unmatched: 9. The CDR3 runs 15 residues.

There are many counts of this clonotype. The V and J genes are TRBV5-1 and TRBJ1-2; a weak D match, TRBD1 (6 bases). Trimming took 7 bases from V and 6 from J, leaving 16 bases between them. Germline V CDR1 and CDR2: SGHRS, YFSETQ. This CDR3 is built from 13 residues. The CDR3 DNA reads TGCGCCAGCGGGGGCACAGGGTTGGATGGCTACACCTTC. Encoded protein: CASGGTGLDGYTF.

This clonotype turned up a few times. The chain has TRBV19 and TRBJ1-1; D remains unclear. V was shortened by 6 bases and J by 0 bases, with 14 bases between the two germline ends. The CDR3 has 15 residues. Germline values: CDR1 LNHDA, CDR2 SQIVND (reference sequence). The CDR3 DNA follows: TGTGCCAGTAGGTTAGCCTCCGGGGTGAACACTGAAGCTTTCTTT. Protein sequence: CASRLASGVNTEAFF.

This clonotype was seen a few times. The J gene is TRBJ2-2, the V gene TRBV29-1, with TRBD2 matching over 9 bases. CDR3 length: 13 residues. The germline CDR1 and CDR2 sequences are SQVTM and ANQGSEA. J gave up 8 bases and V 2 bases, and 3 bases lay outside the gene matches. Here the CDR3 DNA reads TGCAGCGTTGAACTAGCGGGACTAGGGGAGCTGTTTTTT. Protein product: CSVELAGLGELFF.

This clonotype was counted a few times. The chain carries TRBV27 and TRBJ2-1; 10 nucleotides align to TRBD1. The CDR3 is made up of 18 amino acids. Germline V gene data show CDR1 as MNHEY and CDR2 as SMNVEV (reference sequence). With V trimmed by 5 bases and J by 3 bases, 13 bases remained unmatched. The CDR3 here is CASSDRDRGPPIYNEQFF. The DNA of the CDR3 is TGTGCCAGCAGTGACCGGGACAGGGGTCCTCCTATCTACAATGAGCAGTTCTTC.

The gene calls are TRBV4-1 and TRBJ2-7, with D possibly being TRBD2 (6 bases). Trimming took 0 bases from V and 2 from J, leaving 11 bases between them. The CDR3 is 15 residues long. Germline V gives CDR1 MGHRA, CDR2 YSYEKL. The CDR3 coding sequence is TGCGCCAGCAGCCAAGAAGGTGGGGGGACCTACGAGCAGTACTTC. This sequence encodes CASSQEGGGTYEQYF.

This clonotype was counted between two and nine times. The rearrangement joins TRBV5-5 to TRBJ2-3, with no clear D. The CDR3 runs 15 residues. The germline V gene encodes CDR1 SGHKS and CDR2 YYEKEE (reference sequence). Trimming stripped 1 base from V and 0 bases from J, with 9 bases between. The CDR3 reads CASSLLRASTDTQYF. In DNA form, the CDR3 reads TGTGCCAGCAGCTTGTTACGTGCTAGCACAGATACGCAGTATTTT.

The chain recombines TRBV25-1 with TRBJ2-5; TRBD1 is a possible D gene (6 bases). Germline lookup yields CDR1 MGHDK and CDR2 SYGVNS. The V gene lost 3 bases and the J gene lost 1 base, with 12 bases spanning the gap. CDR3 length: 15 residues. The CDR3 bases are TGTGCCAGCAGTGACCACAGGGTCATCCAAGAGACCCAGTACTTC. It specifies CASSDHRVIQETQYF.

This clonotype was detected only a few times. The V and J genes are TRBV12-5 and TRBJ1-2; D is unclear. Trimming left V 6 bases short and J 5 bases short, with 7 bases between. In germline, CDR1 is LGHNT, CDR2 FRNRAP. The CDR3 loop spans 11 amino acids. This chain's CDR3 is CASGAFYGYTF. The CDR3 DNA follows: TGTGCTAGTGGAGCCTTTTATGGCTACACCTTC.

This clonotype turned up a few times. This rearrangement joins TRBV30 to TRBJ1-5; D may be TRBD1 (5 bases). This CDR3 contains 15 residues. Germline CDR1 GTSNPN, CDR2 SVGIG (reference sequence). V was pared by 2 bases and J by 3 bases, with 14 bases between. CDR3: CAWSLGGTHNQPQHF. CDR3 DNA sequence: TGTGCCTGGAGTTTGGGGGGAACCCACAATCAGCCCCAGCATTTT.